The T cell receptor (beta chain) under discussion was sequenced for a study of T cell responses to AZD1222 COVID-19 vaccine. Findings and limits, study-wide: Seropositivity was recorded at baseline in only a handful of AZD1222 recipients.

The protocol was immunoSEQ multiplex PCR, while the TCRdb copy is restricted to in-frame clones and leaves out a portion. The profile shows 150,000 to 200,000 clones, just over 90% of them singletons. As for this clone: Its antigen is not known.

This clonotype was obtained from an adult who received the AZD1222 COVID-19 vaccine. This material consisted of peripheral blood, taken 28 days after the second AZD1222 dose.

The CDR3 bases are TGTGCCAGCAGCACAGGACAGGGGGGAAGCAATCAGCCCCAGCATTTT. The encoded protein is CASSTGQGGSNQPQHF. The rearrangement uses TRBV5-8 and TRBJ1-5, with 10 nucleotides matching TRBD1. Germline CDR1 reads SGHTS; CDR2 reads YDEGEE. The CDR3 contains 16 residues. V dropped 4 bases and J dropped 1; count of bases not matched to a gene: 5.